The sequence of this T cell receptor (beta chain) was determined in a study of shared clonotypes between healthy human individuals. As for this clone: Antigen: not known.

Trimming removed 2 bases at V and 0 bases at J, with 16 bases between. Germline CDR1 is MDHEN and CDR2 is SYDVKM. The CDR3 sequence is 17 residues long. In replicate PCRs of sorted subsets, about 220 ng DNA, tens of thousands of T cell genomes, was used. Profiled with immunoSEQ multiplex PCR; TCRdb holds only in-frame clones, not every one. This sample yields 2 million to 2.5 million clones, of which roughly 93% are seen a single time; approximately 0.4% belongs to the top ten. Study-level points and caveats: Relative to memory subsets, naive subsets generally showed larger estimated richness.

The receptor was isolated from a young man in good health. Some clones in this sample may be carry-over from other donors' samples. The chain joins TRBV28 to TRBJ1-1, with D maybe TRBD1 (6 bases). The sequenced material came from naive CD4+ T cells from PBMCs. As for subset: CD45RA+ positively selected. The CDR3 sequence is CASSLVQGPSLNTEAFF. The DNA for the CDR3 is TGTGCCAGCAGTTTAGTTCAGGGGCCCTCTCTGAACACTGAAGCTTTCTTT.